This record concerns one T cell receptor (beta chain) sequence. The data originate from a study of blood T cell repertoires in COVID-19. Participants had their cohort set by participant-reported clinical history. Symptom resolution, clearance, or two negative PCRs marked the recovered donors of Cohort 3. Sequenced by immunoSEQ multiplex PCR; TCRdb stores in-frame clones only, minus some. The data contain hundreds of thousands of clones, more than 80% of them singletons. CDR1 MDHEN and CDR2 SYDVKM come from the germline V gene. The CDR3 contains 15 residues. Trimming at V came to 6 bases and at J to 2 bases, leaving 10 bases not matched to a gene.

The rearrangement links TRBV28 to TRBJ2-7, with 7 bases lining up with TRBD1. The specimen was PBMCs or T cells enriched from blood (not recorded which). The TCR was taken from a man aged 25-40 years who had recovered from COVID-19. CDR3: CASRDRADRTYEQYF. CDR3 nucleotide sequence: TGTGCCAGCAGAGACAGGGCCGACCGGACCTACGAGCAGTACTTC.